This T cell receptor beta chain was retrieved from a study of blood T cell repertoires in COVID-19. The wider study: Acute and convalescent COVID-19 specimens originated in the United States, Italy and Spain. From T cells, B-cell-depleted T cells, or PBMCs came the material, which was cDNA or gDNA.

About this clone itself: The sample contains more than one DNA sequence encoding this CDR3.

This CDR3 is 15 amino acids long. The J segment lost 5 bases and the V segment lost 0 bases, leaving 3 bases of the junction unmatched. Looked up from germline, CDR1 is SGHRS and CDR2 is YFSETQ. How the authors handled the data: Estimates of nucleated cell counts were drawn from the amplification of reference gene primers. Here immunoSEQ multiplex PCR was the method, and the copy in TCRdb shows in-frame clones only, minus some. The V and J calls and clone size are taken from that table; D and trimming were inferred from the DNA. The sample includes under 300,000 clones, about four fifths seen only once; the top ten take over 8%.

Specimen: peripheral blood. This rearrangement joins TRBV5-1 to TRBJ1-1; 11 positions match TRBD1. The sequence was collected from a woman older than 75 with acute or convalescent COVID-19. CDR3 nucleotides: TGCGCCAGCAGCTTGGTAGGGACAGGGGGGACTGAAGCTTTCTTT. Protein product: CASSLVGTGGTEAFF.